Presented here are 22 T cell receptor beta chains from one specimen sequenced in a study of cytomegalovirus exposure and HLA in healthy donors. The method was immunoSEQ multiplex PCR; TCRdb's version includes in-frame clones alone and lacks a portion of them. The sample holds 100,000 to 150,000 clones, approximately 94% seen once. Sequences were obtained from PBMCs. These receptor sequences come from a man aged 18 to 30 in good health and CMV-seronegative.

The rearrangement uses TRBV4-2 and TRBJ2-7, with 11 bases fitting TRBD2. CDR1 and CDR2 from the germline V gene are LGHNA and YNFKEQ. V lost 0 bases and J lost 4; bases outside the gene matches: 5. This CDR3 contains 16 residues. CDR3 region: CASSQDGLAGGYEQYF. CDR3 nucleotide sequence: TGTGCCAGCAGCCAAGATGGCCTAGCGGGAGGTTACGAGCAGTACTTC.

J is TRBJ1-1 and V is TRBV9; 10 nucleotides align to TRBD1. Unmatched junction bases numbered 7, after V lost 4 bases and J lost 7 bases. The CDR3 length is 14 residues. The germline CDR1 and CDR2 sequences are SGDLS and YYNGEE. The CDR3 DNA reads TGTGCCAGCAGCCCCGGACAGGGGGGTTATGAAGCTTTCTTT. It encodes CASSPGQGGYEAFF. Supplemented by reference TRBV9 and TRBJ1-1, the full variable domain reads DSGVTQTPKHLITATGQRVTLRCSPRSGDLSVYWYQQSLDQGLQFLIQYYNGEERAKGNILERFSAQQFPDLHSELNLSSLELGDSALYFCASSPGQGGYEAFFGQGTRLTVV.

This chain joins TRBV10-2 and TRBJ2-7, with TRBD2 matching 11 bases. Germline V gene lookup returns CDR1 WSHSY and CDR2 SAAADI. The V gene end was trimmed by 8 bases and the J gene end by 2 bases; junction bases not matched to a gene: 5. The CDR3 is 14 amino acids. CDR3 coding DNA: TGCGCCAGCCACACTAGCGGGGGAACCTACGAGCAGTACTTC. It translates to CASHTSGGTYEQYF.

The J gene is TRBJ2-7, the V gene TRBV5-1; TRBD2 matches at 13 bases. V shed 2 bases and J 2 bases; nucleotides not matched to a gene: 4. CDR1 and CDR2 (germline): SGHRS, YFSETQ. This CDR3 region has 16 residues. The CDR3: CASSLGGLAGPYEQYF. The CDR3 DNA reads TGCGCCAGCAGCTTAGGGGGACTAGCGGGACCCTACGAGCAGTACTTC.

This chain uses TRBV30 with TRBJ1-5; no clear D gene. The germline V gene has CDR1 GTSNPN and CDR2 SVGIG (reference sequence). Trimming shortened V by 2 bases and J by 13 bases, and 21 bases separated the two germline ends. CDR3 length: 14 residues. CDR3 protein: CAWSPLDKTASQHF. CDR3 nucleotide sequence: TGTGCCTGGAGTCCACTTGACAAAACAGCCTCTCAGCATTTT.

The J gene is TRBJ2-1, the V gene TRBV5-1, with D unresolved. With 4 bases removed from V and 1 base from J, the gap between germline ends came to 12 bases. From germline, CDR1 is SGHRS and CDR2 YFSETQ. CDR3 size: 15 residues. DNA of the CDR3: TGCGCCAGCAGCCAATCCCTAGATTCCTACAATGAGCAGTTCTTC. Residues: CASSQSLDSYNEQFF.

The CDR3 region is CASSPSGGNTEAFF. The CDR3 region has the DNA TGTGCCAGCAGTCCATCAGGGGGGAACACTGAAGCTTTCTTT. This chain joins TRBV27 and TRBJ1-1, with 7 bases that match TRBD1. CDR1 is MNHEY, CDR2 SMNVEV, per germline (reference sequence). Trimming took 5 bases from V and 1 from J; bases not matched to a gene: 4. CDR3 size: 14 residues.

The gene calls are TRBV7-2 and TRBJ1-1, with 7 bases aligning to TRBD1. With V trimmed by 3 bases and J by 1 base, 2 bases remained unmatched. The CDR3 totals 14 residues. In germline, CDR1 is SGHTA, CDR2 FQGNSA. The CDR3, as DNA: TGTGCCAGCAGCTTTAGACAGGGGAACACTGAAGCTTTCTTT. This encodes CASSFRQGNTEAFF.

The rearrangement links TRBV30 to TRBJ2-7, with 7 bases lining up with TRBD1. The J segment lost 2 bases and the V segment lost 8 bases, leaving 12 bases of the junction unmatched. The germline gives CDR1 GTSNPN, CDR2 SVGIG (reference sequence). The CDR3 runs to 14 residues. The CDR3 region has the DNA TGTGCCGGGATATACGGGACAGCGCCCTACGAGCAGTACTTC. Translation gives CAGIYGTAPYEQYF.

This rearrangement joins TRBV7-9 to TRBJ2-2, with 9 bases that match TRBD2. The germline V gene has CDR1 SEHNR and CDR2 FQNEAQ (reference sequence). J lost 6 bases, V lost 5 bases, and 4 bases had no gene match. The CDR3 has 14 residues. CDR3 nucleotide sequence: TGTGCCAGCAGCGAGGGACTAGCCCCCGGGGAGCTGTTTTTT. Its translation: CASSEGLAPGELFF.

The rearrangement joins TRBV7-2 to TRBJ1-2; no firm D call. Germline CDR1 SGHTA, CDR2 FQGNSA. The length of the CDR3 is 14 residues. Trimming removed 4 bases from V and 2 bases from J, with 11 bases in between. CDR3 bases: TGTGCCAGCAGCTCTACCTCCGGGAACTATGGCTACACCTTC. It translates to CASSSTSGNYGYTF.

V is TRBV2 and J is TRBJ2-3; 7 bases align to TRBD1. Germline CDR1 is SNHLY and CDR2 is FYNNEI. This CDR3 is built from 14 residues. The V segment lost 6 bases and the J segment 0 bases; nucleotides outside the gene matches: 3. The CDR3 sequence: CASSPTGSTDTQYF. Here the CDR3 DNA reads TGTGCCAGCAGCCCGACAGGGAGCACAGATACGCAGTATTTT.

J is TRBJ1-5 and V is TRBV28; D is ambiguous. V was shortened by 2 bases and J by 4 bases, with 6 bases between the two germline ends. The CDR3 length is 13 residues. Germline CDR1 and CDR2: MDHEN and SYDVKM. The CDR3 DNA sequence: TGTGCCAGCAGTTTAGAGCTAAATCAGCCCCAGCATTTT. It yields the protein CASSLELNQPQHF.

The chain combines TRBV6-6 with TRBJ1-4; 9 nucleotides align to TRBD1. CDR1 and CDR2 (germline): MNHNY, SVGAGI (reference sequence). V was pared by 5 bases and J by 8 bases, with 6 bases of the junction left unmatched. This CDR3 comprises 14 residues. The CDR3 protein is CASSETGGREKLFF. CDR3 sequence (DNA): TGTGCCAGCAGTGAGACAGGGGGGCGGGAAAAACTGTTTTTT.

CDR3 nucleotide sequence: TGTGCCAGCAGCCAAGAGCAGAGCGGGAGCTCAGATACGCAGTATTTT. Translated, it gives CASSQEQSGSSDTQYF. V usage is TRBV4-2 and J usage is TRBJ2-3, with 8 bases fitting TRBD2. The CDR3 sequence is 16 residues long. The V gene end was trimmed by 0 bases and the J gene end by 4 bases; junction bases not matched to a gene: 6. CDR1 LGHNA and CDR2 YNFKEQ come from the germline V gene.

This chain connects TRBV4-3 to TRBJ1-5; 8 nucleotides match TRBD1. This CDR3 has 16 amino acids. Germline V lookup: CDR1 LGHNA, CDR2 YSLEER. The junction had 10 bases not matched to a gene; V was cut back by 3 bases and J by 6 bases. Here the CDR3 reads CASSQDEDRAGQPQHF. CDR3 coding DNA: TGCGCCAGCAGCCAGGACGAGGACAGGGCGGGTCAGCCCCAGCATTTT.

Note on this clone: This same CDR3 is encoded by further DNA sequences in the sample. The chain is built from TRBV28 and TRBJ1-5, with D hard to call. Germline CDR1 MDHEN, CDR2 SYDVKM. V was shortened by 5 bases and J by 4 bases, with 6 bases between the two germline ends. The CDR3 consists of 12 residues. CDR3 DNA sequence: TGTGCCAGCAGTCCGCGTAATCAGCCCCAGCATTTT. Its translation is CASSPRNQPQHF.

The rearrangement uses TRBV19 and TRBJ1-1; weak D call: TRBD1 (6 bases). Germline CDR1 LNHDA, CDR2 SQIVND (reference sequence). V lost 5 bases and J 5 bases, leaving 15 bases between the germline ends. This CDR3 comprises 14 residues. The CDR3 sequence is CASSYKQGMTEAFF. In DNA, the CDR3 is TGTGCCAGTAGTTACAAACAGGGCATGACTGAAGCTTTCTTT.

The gene calls are TRBV19 and TRBJ1-1; 7 bases line up with TRBD1. CDR3 length equals 14 residues. Losses at the gene ends were 7 bases for V and 4 bases for J; bases not matched to a gene: 9. The germline V gene encodes CDR1 LNHDA and CDR2 SQIVND (reference sequence). The CDR3 DNA follows: TGTGCCAGTACTCTCACAGGGGTTGGCACTGAAGCTTTCTTT. Protein sequence: CASTLTGVGTEAFF.

The chain joins TRBV27 to TRBJ1-2; D unclear. The germline V gene encodes CDR1 MNHEY and CDR2 SMNVEV (reference sequence). V lost 0 bases and J 0 bases, leaving 11 bases between the germline ends. The CDR3 sequence is 16 residues long. The CDR3 DNA follows: TGTGCCAGCAGTTTATCTTACACGACTACTAACTATGGCTACACCTTC. Translation gives CASSLSYTTTNYGYTF.

Here the CDR3 DNA reads TGTGCCAGTAGTATAGATTTTGAGACAGGAAAAGAGACCCAGTACTTC. This sequence encodes CASSIDFETGKETQYF. This chain joins TRBV19 and TRBJ2-5; a weak D match, TRBD1 (6 bases). The CDR3 is 16 residues long. The ends were cut back, 0 bases at V and 3 bases at J, with 14 bases in the middle. CDR1 and CDR2 from the germline V gene are LNHDA and SQIVND (reference sequence).

The chain couples TRBV5-1 to TRBJ1-4; D might be TRBD1 (5 bases). The ends were cut back, 4 bases at V and 4 bases at J, with 14 bases in the middle. This CDR3 contains 15 residues. Germline V gene data show CDR1 as SGHRS and CDR2 as YFSETQ. CDR3 protein: CASSQFWGGNEKLFF. The CDR3 DNA reads as TGCGCCAGCAGCCAATTTTGGGGCGGTAATGAAAAACTGTTTTTT.